Shown below are 14 T cell receptor beta chains from a single sample sequenced in a study of identical twins. TCRdb independently ran MiXCR on the 5' RACE reads; one entry per CDR3 protein. The sample has roughly 190,000 distinct CDR3 sequences, approximately 15% seen once. These data were also reused for a study on T cells expressing NK-cell markers.

The sequenced material came from CD8+ T cells sorted from blood. The source of these receptors is a woman aged 18-29 years in good health.

The chain uses TRBV12-3 or TRBV12-4 and TRBJ2-5; D might be TRBD2 (6 bases). The CDR3 covers 15 residues. The V end lost 5 bases, the J end lost 7 bases, and 20 bases lay between the germline ends. CDR3 region: CASSLPGLSSGTQYF. The DNA for the CDR3 is TGTGCCAGCAGTCTCCCCGGACTATCGTCAGGGACCCAGTACTTC.

This clonotype was recorded at least ten times. This chain connects TRBV2 to TRBJ2-1; the match to TRBD2 covers 7 bases. The trim removed 11 bases at V and 4 bases at J, leaving 5 bases unmatched. Germline CDR1 SNHLY, CDR2 FYNNEI. The CDR3 contains 12 residues. This CDR3 reads CASSGGYNEQFF. The CDR3 nucleotides read TGTGCCTCTTCGGGAGGTTACAATGAGCAGTTCTTC.

V usage is TRBV13 and J usage is TRBJ2-2, with D possibly being TRBD2 (5 bases). This CDR3 has 15 amino acids. Trimming took off 6 bases at V and 5 bases at J, with 16 bases between the two ends. Germline V lookup: CDR1 PRHDT, CDR2 FYEKMQ (reference sequence). The CDR3 DNA follows: TGTGCCAGCAGTCTCGATGGGAGCAGTACCGGGGAGCTGTTTTTT. This sequence encodes CASSLDGSSTGELFF.

The chain uses TRBV27 and TRBJ2-1, with D unclear. Trimming stripped 6 bases from V and 6 bases from J, with 9 bases between. The CDR3 consists of 12 residues. The germline V gene has CDR1 MNHEY and CDR2 SMNVEV (reference sequence). The CDR3 loop is CASSGPVNEQFF. CDR3 bases: TGTGCCAGCAGCGGGCCTGTCAATGAGCAGTTCTTC.

This clonotype was counted only a few times. The J gene is TRBJ1-2, the V gene TRBV7-2; 9 nucleotides align to TRBD1. CDR3 length: 16 residues. Germline V gene lookup returns CDR1 SGHTA and CDR2 FQGNSA. The V gene end was trimmed by 5 bases and the J gene end by 8 bases; junction bases not matched to a gene: 15. CDR3 DNA sequence: TGTGCCAGCAGCCCCACGAGGGACAGGGTATTATGGGGCTACACCTTC. Residues: CASSPTRDRVLWGYTF.

This clonotype was counted a few times. V and J are TRBV11-2 and TRBJ2-6; 11 positions match TRBD2. The CDR3 length is 18 residues. The germline gives CDR1 SGHAT, CDR2 FQNNGV. J gave up 0 bases and V 7 bases, and 8 bases lay outside the gene matches. CDR3 bases: TGTGCCAGCATCAAACCGGGACTAGCGGTCTCTGGGGCCAACGTCCTGACTTTC. Residues: CASIKPGLAVSGANVLTF.

The rearrangement joins TRBV6-4 to TRBJ2-3, with 7 bases aligning to TRBD2. The germline gives CDR1 MRHNA, CDR2 SNTAGT. Unmatched junction bases numbered 4, after V lost 4 bases and J lost 0 bases. The CDR3 consists of 15 residues. The CDR3 DNA reads as TGTGCCAGCAGTGGGGGTAGCGGGAGCACAGATACGCAGTATTTT. It yields the protein CASSGGSGSTDTQYF.

This clonotype showed up just a few times. This rearrangement joins TRBV3-1 to TRBJ2-4; 8 nucleotides agree with TRBD2. CDR1 is LGHDT and CDR2 is YNNKEL in the germline V gene (reference sequence). The CDR3 length is 13 residues. After removal of 1 base from V and 7 bases from J, the junction contained 0 bases not matched to a gene. This chain's CDR3 is CASSQAGGNIQYF. The CDR3 region has the DNA TGTGCCAGCAGCCAAGCGGGAGGGAACATTCAGTACTTC.

The rearrangement links TRBV5-1 to TRBJ1-1; 7 bases agree with TRBD1. Per the germline V gene, CDR1 is SGHRS and CDR2 is YFSETQ. The V segment lost 2 bases and the J segment 0 bases; nucleotides outside the gene matches: 7. The CDR3 totals 16 residues. The CDR3 protein is CASSFEGTDMNTEAFF. The CDR3 nucleotides read TGCGCCAGCAGCTTTGAAGGGACAGACATGAACACTGAAGCTTTCTTT.

This sequence joins TRBV20-1 and TRBJ2-7; D could derive from TRBD1 or TRBD2 (5 bases each). The CDR3 contains 13 residues. CDR1 is DFQATT, CDR2 SNEGSKA, per germline (reference sequence). V gave up 6 bases and J gave up 3 bases, with 15 bases separating them. The CDR3 DNA reads as TGCAGTGCCAGGGACCCCCGAAGCTACGAGCAGTACTTC. This sequence encodes CSARDPRSYEQYF.

The genes are TRBV10-2 and TRBJ2-2; no firm D call. The CDR3 covers 14 residues. Per germline, CDR1 WSHSY and CDR2 SAAADI. V was trimmed by 3 bases and J by 0 bases, leaving 5 bases between them. The CDR3 here is CASSDRSNTGELFF. Here the CDR3 DNA reads TGCGCCAGCAGTGATAGATCGAACACCGGGGAGCTGTTTTTT.

The chain employs TRBV4-1 and TRBJ2-7, with 11 bases that match TRBD2. There are 16 residues in the CDR3. Per the germline V gene, CDR1 is MGHRA and CDR2 is YSYEKL. After removal of 4 bases from V and 5 bases from J, the junction contained 10 bases not matched to a gene. Written as DNA, the CDR3 is TGCGCCAGCAGCCGACTAGCGGGATCCAATGGGGACGAGCAGTACTTC. As protein: CASSRLAGSNGDEQYF.

This clonotype was counted a few times. V and J are TRBV5-1 and TRBJ2-1; 9 nucleotides agree with TRBD1. Germline values: CDR1 SGHRS, CDR2 YFSETQ. The CDR3 has 18 amino acids. Trimming took 6 bases from V and 0 from J; bases not matched to a gene: 13. CDR3 sequence: CASTWGTGFRVSYNEQFF. The CDR3 DNA reads as TGCGCCAGCACCTGGGGGACAGGGTTCCGGGTCTCCTACAATGAGCAGTTCTTC.

This clonotype occurred a few times. The genes are TRBV4-1 and TRBJ1-5; D not certain. Trimming removed 1 base from V and 2 bases from J, with 6 bases in between. The CDR3 is 14 residues long. Germline V gives CDR1 MGHRA, CDR2 YSYEKL. CDR3 sequence reads: CASSQGWGNQPQHF. The CDR3, as DNA: TGCGCCAGCAGCCAAGGATGGGGCAATCAGCCCCAGCATTTT.